Listed below are T cell receptor beta chains from one sample, sequenced in a study of patients and donors after allogeneic stem cell transplantation. TCRdb re-called the RT-PCR reads with MiXCR, one entry per CDR3 protein. The repertoire holds about 8,800 distinct CDR3 sequences, with about 4% as singletons. The sample taken for sequencing was blood, either unsorted or a sorted T cell fraction (not recorded which). The receptor set was obtained from a human donor who was either an allogeneic HSCT recipient or a stem cell or donor lymphocyte infusion donor (not recorded which). It is not recorded whose cells these are; they may come from a transplant donor. The CDR3 runs from the conserved cysteine through the conserved F or W. The order of the fields is V gene, clone size, D gene, J gene, CDR3 protein, CDR3 DNA. A D gene is named only where the DNA matches it firmly. Size is stated as once, few, many or a size class.

TRBV7-9	many	-	TRBJ2-7	CATLDMQTYEQYF	TGTGCCACCCTGGATATGCAAACCTACGAGCAGTACTTC
TRBV5-5	medium-sized	TRBD1	TRBJ2-5	CASSLEGTGIETQYF	TGTGCCAGCAGCTTGGAAGGGACAGGGATCGAGACCCAGTACTTC
TRBV24-1	medium-sized	TRBD1	TRBJ1-2	CATSTGTVLDGYTF	TGTGCCACCAGCACCGGGACAGTGCTCGATGGCTACACCTTC
TRBV7-9	many	TRBD1	TRBJ2-7	CASSRDRGGEQYF	TGTGCCAGCAGTAGGGACAGGGGTGGCGAGCAGTACTTC
TRBV10-3	many	-	TRBJ2-5	CAISELGIQETQYF	TGTGCCATCAGTGAGTTGGGGATCCAAGAGACCCAGTACTTC
TRBV20-1	medium-sized	TRBD1	TRBJ1-1	CSANDRGRQNTEAFF	TGCAGTGCTAATGACAGGGGGCGTCAGAACACTGAAGCTTTCTTT
TRBV12-5	many	-	TRBJ2-1	CASGLVSGVGEQFF	TGTGCTAGTGGTTTGGTATCGGGGGTTGGTGAGCAGTTCTTC
TRBV7-2	many	-	TRBJ1-3	CASSLLRVRNTIYF	TGTGCCAGCAGCTTACTGAGGGTACGGAACACCATATATTTT
TRBV28	medium-sized	-	TRBJ1-5	CASSTLFGSNWQPQHF	TGTGCCAGCAGCACCCTTTTTGGATCAAATTGGCAGCCCCAGCATTTT
TRBV11-2	many	-	TRBJ2-1	CASRLTYNEQFF	TGTGCCAGCAGGCTCACCTACAATGAGCAGTTCTTC
TRBV7-2	many	-	TRBJ2-1	CASSLTPLTYNEQFF	TGTGCCAGCAGCTTAACCCCCCTGACCTACAATGAGCAGTTCTTC
TRBV10-3	many	TRBD1	TRBJ2-2	CATTGADRGLAANTGELFF	TGTGCCACTACAGGGGCGGACCGAGGGCTGGCGGCCAACACCGGGGAGCTGTTTTTT
TRBV7-9	many	-	TRBJ2-7	CASSGVGGSSYEQYF	TGTGCCAGCAGCGGGGTAGGGGGAAGCTCCTACGAGCAGTACTTC
TRBV5-1	many	-	TRBJ2-7	CASSLNGYEQYF	TGCGCCAGCAGCTTGAATGGATACGAGCAGTACTTC